This TCR beta chain was recorded in a study of human T cells and chemical hapten exposure. Study context: There were weekly diphenylcyclopropenone doses to the scalp for patients throughout the roughly 22-week study. Application of 0.01% DPC to the upper back was done by patch test, with a reading at 6 days. Alopecia universalis, totalis or areata was present in patients who were mostly female.

CDR3 length: 16 amino acids. V gave up 6 bases and J gave up 1 base; unmatched junction bases: 10. Germline assignment: CDR1 WNHNN and CDR2 SYGVQD (reference sequence). Time point reported: patch test 1, 2 weeks after DPC sensitization. Documented treatment: therapeutic diphenylcyclopropenone sensitization with weekly scalp DPC. In the library, unique molecular identifiers were attached to individual cDNA molecules. TCRdb itself ran the RACE reads through MiXCR, one entry per CDR3 protein. This table holds around 120,000 distinct CDR3 sequences, around 15% found once. The V call is TRBV10-1, the J call TRBJ2-3, with TRBD1 matching 7 bases. This TCR derives from a man in his late teens or twenties with alopecia areata. Some clones in this sample may be carry-over from other donors' samples. This material consisted of whole blood, taken in connection with sensitization to the hapten diphenylcyclopropenone (DPC). The chain's CDR3 is CASSLNRGRGTDTQYF. CDR3 nucleotides: TGCGCCAGCAGCCTGAACAGGGGACGGGGCACAGATACGCAGTATTTT.